These T cell receptor beta chains were read from a single sample in a study of T cell repertoires in cytomegalovirus infection. These receptors' antigens are unknown. TCRdb reprocessed the reads via MiXCR and lists one record per CDR3 protein. The sample records about 570,000 distinct CDR3 sequences, roughly 42% being singletons. The input for sequencing was cultured PBMCs, taken from culture after CMV antigen stimulation. These receptors originate from a human donor in good health (CMV status not recorded). Some clones in this sample may be carry-over from other donors' samples. Both conserved end residues are part of each CDR3. Fields, in order: V gene, CDR3 protein.

TRBV7-8 CASSLGKWVRTRAETQYF
TRBV5-6 CASSLVGRGNIQYF
TRBV20-1 CSASFGRGGLWETQYF
TRBV20-1 CSARESGGANEQFF
TRBV5-1 CASSLERDLDEQYF
TRBV12-3/TRBV12-4 CASSSSRRGGNEQYF
TRBV7-2 CASSFLPSGSYEQYF
TRBV7-9 CASSRGAEGWNTEAFF
TRBV15 CATSRGGNTGELFF
TRBV4-1 CASSQDGDRASGYTF
TRBV12-3/TRBV12-4 CASSFKLYEQYF
TRBV20-1 CSARAGNEETQYF
TRBV7-9 CASSSDGYYEQYF
TRBV7-6 CASSFQRDGNEQFF
TRBV6-6 CASSYAGVGAETQYF
TRBV7-9 CASTLTSGGLAKNIQYF
TRBV7-2 CASSPTSVYGTSNTGELFF
TRBV7-2 CASSPRPTGMGVKETQYF
TRBV5-1 CASSLAPGLLGNEQFF
TRBV7-8 CASSYDHPDTQYF
TRBV12-3/TRBV12-4 CASSLRTTGQNEQFF
TRBV5-4 CASSLYLGTEAFF
TRBV12-3/TRBV12-4 CASSFLGISYNEQFF
TRBV7-9 CASIPAGANVLTF
TRBV11-2 CASSLVWGENTIYF
TRBV4-3 CASSHRLAERGETQYF
TRBV6-2/TRBV6-3 CASSYWAGDRGEQFF
TRBV6-2/TRBV6-3 CASSSLGRGSSYEQYF
TRBV7-2 CASSLVGLTGGAKNIQYF
TRBV11-2 CASSLAGLAEATGELFF
TRBV4-3 CASSHSLTYGYYEQYF
TRBV4-2 CASSHPTGQVNTEAFF
TRBV18 CASSPTQRVANTEAFF
TRBV7-2 CASSLAADYEQYF
TRBV7-6 CASSLGGGDDTGELFF
TRBV7-6 CASSLGGWTRSEQYF
TRBV27 CASSERNSNYGYTF
TRBV19 CASSFSGEDTQYF
TRBV6-1 CASSETGTGADTQYF
TRBV6-5 CASSYSGNYGYTF
TRBV7-9 CASSLGIAAVQETQYF
TRBV6-1 CAAGGGDEAFF
TRBV7-8 CASSPPGRANEQFF
TRBV7-9 CASSRTGERSNYGYTF
TRBV6-5 CATRRGGATAKNIQYF
TRBV7-9 CASSYGRDGYTF
TRBV4-3 CASSRKRVGSGQGITGELFF
TRBV5-4 CASSLGANYEQYF
TRBV7-2 CASSSNRDSLGVFMYNEQFF
TRBV12-3/TRBV12-4 CASSYSDYTQYF
TRBV20-1 CSATGQRSSYNEQFF
TRBV6-5 CASTRGAAENTIYF
TRBV7-6 CASSFSENQPQHF
TRBV6-5 CASSYSPGPGDRPSGNTIYF
TRBV20-1 CSANSGTGGAGYEQYF
TRBV7-6 CASSLRGGLSEQFF
TRBV12-3/TRBV12-4 CASSVAGGNEQFF
TRBV19 CASSIGPDGSYEQYF
TRBV7-2 CASSLVAGGYGYTF
TRBV7-2 CASSLRAYSNQPQHF